This TCR beta chain was profiled in a study of graft-versus-host responses after intestinal transplantation. Study-wide context: Recipients uniformly received anti-thymocyte globulin induction, followed by tacrolimus and steroids for approximately 3 years.

General study results and limits: Maximum circulating GvH clone levels tracked with early post-transplant HvG decreases. GvH clones turned up in recipient marrow; some had shown up first in ileum or blood.

The V gene end was trimmed by 2 bases and the J gene end by 3 bases; junction bases not matched to a gene: 6. From germline, CDR1 is SGHRS and CDR2 YFSETQ. This CDR3 has 15 residues. Regarding this clone: Antigen: not known.

Assay: immunoSEQ multiplex PCR; the TCRdb copy retains only in-frame clones and omits some. This sample yields tens of thousands of clones, of which approximately 94% are seen a single time; 0.15% to 0.2% belongs to the top ten. This clonotype was sampled from a human donor who was the organ donor for an intestinal transplant. This chain uses TRBV5-1 with TRBJ2-7, with TRBD1 identical over 9 bases. The specimen was unstimulated CD4+ T cells sorted from spleen or lymph node cells, collected before transplant. The CDR3 DNA follows: TGCGCCAGCAGCTTTAGTACAGGGGGCATCTACGAGCAGTACTTC. Protein: CASSFSTGGIYEQYF.